The next 30 T cell receptor beta chains were all read from a single sample in a study of CD8+CD57+ T cells in acquired aplastic anemia. Before being chosen for sequencing, patients had shown CD8+CD57+ cell expansion by flow cytometry. Genomic DNA served as template for TCR beta VDJ and CDR3 profiling. TCRdb analysed the reads with MiXCR anew, one entry per CDR3 protein. Among hundreds of thousands of distinct CDR3 sequences listed, roughly a third were seen once. Sequencing was done on a sample of sorted CD4+, CD8+, or CD8+CD57+ T cells (not recorded which) from PBMCs. The receptors here all came from a human donor with aplastic anemia.

This sequence joins TRBV11-2 and TRBJ2-1; TRBD2 might be the D (6 bases). The CDR3 consists of 14 residues. The V gene's germline CDR1 is SGHAT and CDR2 FQNNGV. V lost 5 bases and J lost 9, with 17 bases in between. The CDR3 sequence: CASSPRGGPGEQFF. CDR3 nucleotide sequence: TGTGCCAGCAGCCCCAGAGGAGGGCCGGGTGAGCAGTTCTTC.

This clonotype was seen many times. The chain combines TRBV10-3 with TRBJ1-6; 10 bases are a match to TRBD1. The CDR3 runs to 13 residues. From germline, CDR1 is ENHRY and CDR2 SYGVKD. Losses at the gene ends were 4 bases for V and 13 bases for J; bases not matched to a gene: 4. This chain's CDR3 is CAISGTGGPPLHF. In nucleotides, the CDR3 is TGTGCCATCAGTGGGACAGGGGGGCCCCCCCTCCACTTT.

V gene TRBV19 combines with J gene TRBJ1-2; the D is unclear. The CDR3 spans 12 residues. Germline V gene data show CDR1 as LNHDA and CDR2 as SQIVND (reference sequence). Trimming removed 6 bases at V and 12 bases at J, with 17 bases between. The CDR3 loop reads CASSIQSSGNTF. Written as DNA, the CDR3 is TGTGCCAGTAGCATCCAGAGCTCTGGAAACACCTTC.

This clonotype showed up many times. The V and J genes are TRBV2 and TRBJ1-4, with 11 bases that match TRBD1. The CDR3 is made up of 14 amino acids. CDR1 is SNHLY and CDR2 is FYNNEI in the germline V gene. Losses at the gene ends were 6 bases for V and 10 bases for J; bases not matched to a gene: 7. DNA of the CDR3: TGTGCCAGCAGAGAGGACAGGGGGCAAGGAAAACTGTTTTTT. It codes for CASREDRGQGKLFF. The full variable domain, in which reference TRBV2 and TRBJ1-4 provide the parts outside the CDR3, is EPEVTQTPSHQVTQMGQEVILRCVPISNHLYFYWYRQILGQKVEFLVSFYNNEISEKSEIFDDQFSVERPDGSNFTLKIRSTKLEDSAMYFCASREDRGQGKLFFGSGTQLSVL.

This clonotype was detected ten times or more. The V and J genes are TRBV7-6 and TRBJ2-7, with 9 bases aligning to TRBD2. This CDR3 contains 12 residues. V was pared by 6 bases and J by 10 bases, with 7 bases of the junction left unmatched. Germline lookup yields CDR1 SGHVS and CDR2 FNYEAQ. The CDR3 is CASSLLSGGQYF. The CDR3 DNA sequence: TGTGCCAGCAGTCTCCTTAGCGGGGGCCAGTACTTC.

The chain recombines TRBV5-1 with TRBJ2-3; D ambiguous. Between the trimmed V and J ends, which lost 4 bases and 0 bases, there was a span of 9 bases. Germline V gene lookup returns CDR1 SGHRS and CDR2 YFSETQ. CDR3 size: 14 residues. CDR3 sequence (DNA): TGCGCCAGCAGCCCCTCCGACAGCACAGATACGCAGTATTTT. Translated: CASSPSDSTDTQYF.

This clonotype was seen a handful of times. The CDR3 is CASSPSQGTDTQYF. CDR3 coding DNA: TGTGCCAGCAGCCCCTCACAGGGCACAGATACGCAGTATTTT. V and J are TRBV3-1 and TRBJ2-3; D perhaps matches TRBD1 (5 bases). Between the trimmed V and J ends, which lost 4 bases and 1 base, there was a span of 9 bases. The CDR3 consists of 14 residues. Per the germline V gene, CDR1 is LGHDT and CDR2 is YNNKEL (reference sequence).

The chain couples TRBV9 to TRBJ2-1; the D is unclear. This CDR3 spans 13 amino acids. V was trimmed by 4 bases and J by 9 bases, leaving 14 bases between them. Germline loops: CDR1 SGDLS, CDR2 YYNGEE. The CDR3 nucleotides read TGTGCCAGCAGCCCCCCCCGCCAGTCTGAGCAGTTCTTC. It translates to CASSPPRQSEQFF.

This clonotype showed up just a few times. This clone may be a read error of a much larger clone one base away. The CDR3 sequence is CASGTSGSTDTQYF. The CDR3 DNA is TGTGCCAGCGGGACTAGCGGTAGCACAGATACGCAGTATTTT. The J gene is TRBJ2-3, the V gene TRBV28, with TRBD2 matching 11 bases. This CDR3 is built from 14 residues. V lost 8 bases, J lost 0 bases, and 1 base stayed unmatched. Germline loops: CDR1 MDHEN, CDR2 SYDVKM. The full variable domain, with the rest looked up from reference TRBV28 and TRBJ2-3, is DVKVTQSSRYLVKRTGEKVFLECVQDMDHENMFWYRQDPGLGLRLIYFSYDVKMKEKGDIPEGYSVSREKKERFSLILESASTNQTSMYLCASGTSGSTDTQYFGPGTRLTVL.

There are many counts of this clonotype. V is TRBV2 and J is TRBJ2-7; perhaps TRBD1 as D (5 bases). With 6 bases removed from V and 1 base from J, the gap between germline ends came to 16 bases. This CDR3 region has 15 residues. Germline assignment: CDR1 SNHLY and CDR2 FYNNEI. The CDR3 spells CASRRQPEFSYEQYF. The CDR3 bases are TGTGCCAGCAGAAGACAGCCAGAGTTTTCCTACGAGCAGTACTTC. Full variable domain (missing parts from reference TRBV2 and TRBJ2-7): EPEVTQTPSHQVTQMGQEVILRCVPISNHLYFYWYRQILGQKVEFLVSFYNNEISEKSEIFDDQFSVERPDGSNFTLKIRSTKLEDSAMYFCASRRQPEFSYEQYFGPGTRLTVT.

The chain is built from TRBV7-3 and TRBJ2-1; D call uncertain. CDR3 length equals 16 residues. Germline CDR1 SGHTA, CDR2 FQGTGA. Trimming pared 3 bases from V and 0 bases from J, leaving 12 bases between. The CDR3 is CASSFAATSSYNEQFF. As DNA, the CDR3 is TGTGCCAGCAGCTTTGCAGCGACCAGCTCCTACAATGAGCAGTTCTTC.

The genes are TRBV10-1 and TRBJ2-5, with TRBD1 identical over 12 bases. Trimming took 8 bases from V and 5 from J; bases not matched to a gene: 15. Germline CDR1 is WNHNN and CDR2 is SYGVQD (reference sequence). This CDR3 comprises 17 residues. The CDR3 region is CASFKIPGTGGGETQYF. CDR3 coding DNA: TGCGCCAGCTTCAAAATCCCCGGGACAGGGGGCGGTGAGACCCAGTACTTC.

This clonotype turned up a few times. A much larger clonotype is one base distant, so this may be a read error. This rearrangement joins TRBV10-3 to TRBJ2-7; D ambiguous. CDR1 is ENHRY, CDR2 SYGVKD, per germline. This CDR3 has 13 amino acids. V dropped 4 bases and J dropped 4 bases, with 11 bases sitting between them. CDR3 protein: CAISGSPDYEQYF. The CDR3 DNA follows: TGTGCCATCAGTGGGTCTCCAGATTACGAGCAGTACTTC.

This clonotype was seen repeatedly, ten times or more. The gene calls are TRBV20-1 and TRBJ2-7; D is undetermined. This CDR3 comprises 15 residues. V lost 0 bases and J 2 bases, leaving 14 bases between the germline ends. Germline lookup yields CDR1 DFQATT and CDR2 SNEGSKA (reference sequence). Here the CDR3 DNA reads TGCAGTGCTAGAGACGGTTACTACAGAGCCTACGAGCAGTACTTC. It yields the protein CSARDGYYRAYEQYF.

This clonotype was counted many times. The chain is built from TRBV10-2 and TRBJ1-4; a possible D gene is TRBD1 (5 bases). V gave up 3 bases and J gave up 7 bases, with 21 bases separating them. Germline loops: CDR1 WSHSY, CDR2 SAAADI. CDR3 length equals 17 residues. For the CDR3, the DNA is TGCGCCAGCAGTGACGGGACGGGGGTCGGAAGTGGTGAAAAACTGTTTTTT. This codes for CASSDGTGVGSGEKLFF.

The sample holds many counts of this clonotype. The gene calls are TRBV7-8 and TRBJ2-5, with D uncertain. This CDR3 has 13 amino acids. V lost 8 bases, J lost 5 bases, and 15 bases lay in between. CDR1 and CDR2 from the germline V gene are SGHVS and FQNEAQ. CDR3 DNA: TGTGCCAGCTCATTTAGGATGCTGGAGACCCAGTACTTC. Its protein product is CASSFRMLETQYF.

As DNA, the CDR3 is TGTGCCAGTAGTATGGGGGACACAGTGAACACTGAAGCTTTCTTT. Translation: CASSMGDTVNTEAFF. J is TRBJ1-1 and V is TRBV19; D is perhaps TRBD1 (6 bases). CDR3 length: 15 residues. Trimming took 3 bases from V and 0 from J, leaving 11 bases between them. From germline, CDR1 is LNHDA and CDR2 SQIVND (reference sequence).

The rearrangement uses TRBV10-2 and TRBJ1-2; D gene ambiguous. The CDR3 is made up of 16 amino acids. Trimming pared 10 bases from V and 4 bases from J, leaving 25 bases between. CDR1 is WSHSY, CDR2 SAAADI, per germline. This chain's CDR3 is CATSTSGHEQSYGYTF. The CDR3 DNA is TGCGCCACCTCGACTAGCGGGCATGAGCAGAGCTATGGCTACACCTTC.

In its sample, this clonotype was seen many times. CDR3 sequence (DNA): TGTGCCAGTAGTCGCACAGGGGGCGGTGGCTACACCTTC. Its protein product is CASSRTGGGGYTF. This chain uses TRBV19 with TRBJ1-2; TRBD1 matches at 9 bases. Germline V gene sequence: CDR1 LNHDA, CDR2 SQIVND (reference sequence). V dropped 5 bases and J dropped 7; count of bases not matched to a gene: 5. The CDR3 loop spans 13 amino acids.

The chain couples TRBV19 to TRBJ2-1; 13 bases align to TRBD2. The CDR3 covers 15 residues. Losses at the gene ends were 7 bases for V and 5 bases for J; bases not matched to a gene: 5. Germline V gives CDR1 LNHDA, CDR2 SQIVND (reference sequence). This chain's CDR3 is CASNRGTSGNNEQFF. The DNA for the CDR3 is TGTGCCAGTAACCGCGGGACTAGCGGGAACAATGAGCAGTTCTTC.

This clonotype occurred many times. The chain is built from TRBV25-1 and TRBJ2-4; 14 bases line up with TRBD2. The CDR3 is made up of 19 amino acids. The germline gives CDR1 MGHDK, CDR2 SYGVNS. J gave up 0 bases and V 3 bases, and 7 bases lay outside the gene matches. CDR3 DNA sequence: TGTGCCAGCAGTGACGCCGGGACTAGCGGGGGCCTAGCCAAAAACATTCAGTACTTC. Amino acid sequence: CASSDAGTSGGLAKNIQYF.

The chain carries TRBV4-1 and TRBJ2-7, with 7 bases identical to TRBD1. CDR3 length: 16 residues. Germline trimming cut 4 bases from V and 3 bases from J; bases unmatched to any gene: 12. Germline CDR1 reads MGHRA; CDR2 reads YSYEKL. CDR3 sequence reads: CASSPPGGQGVYEQYF. CDR3 in DNA: TGCGCCAGCAGCCCACCTGGCGGCCAGGGGGTCTACGAGCAGTACTTC.

Comment on this clonotype: A read error is possible here, since a much larger clone lies one base away. The rearrangement uses TRBV9 and TRBJ2-7, with a weak D call TRBD1 (5 bases). CDR3 length: 13 residues. CDR1 is SGDLS, CDR2 YYNGEE, per germline. Trimming cost V 0 bases and J 6 bases, with 10 bases left between them. CDR3 loop: CASSVGTPGEQYF. The DNA of the CDR3 is TGTGCCAGCAGCGTAGGGACACCTGGCGAGCAGTACTTC.

This clonotype showed up many times. The rearrangement joins TRBV29-1 to TRBJ2-1; 7 nucleotides match TRBD1. V dropped 5 bases and J dropped 8; count of bases not matched to a gene: 6. The CDR3 sequence is 12 residues long. Per the germline V gene, CDR1 is SQVTM and CDR2 is ANQGSEA. The CDR3 is CSVRQGGDEQFF. As DNA, the CDR3 is TGCAGCGTTCGACAGGGTGGGGATGAGCAGTTCTTC.

The chain recombines TRBV29-1 with TRBJ2-1; 8 bases match TRBD2. This CDR3 comprises 15 residues. Germline V CDR1 and CDR2: SQVTM, ANQGSEA. J gave up 2 bases and V 0 bases, and 3 bases lay outside the gene matches. The DNA of the CDR3 is TGCAGCGTTGAAGATCTTAGCGGGACCTACAATGAGCAGTTCTTC. Amino acid sequence: CSVEDLSGTYNEQFF.

This clonotype was seen only a few times. A much larger clone is a single base away; this may be a read error. The rearrangement joins TRBV19 to TRBJ1-2, with 7 bases that match TRBD1. Trimming cost V 7 bases and J 0 bases; bases outside gene matches: 8. This CDR3 has 15 residues. Germline loops: CDR1 LNHDA, CDR2 SQIVND (reference sequence). The chain's CDR3 is CASISLGQANYGYTF. Here the CDR3 DNA reads TGTGCCAGTATTTCCCTCGGACAGGCTAACTATGGCTACACCTTC.

This clonotype was seen repeatedly, ten times or more. The CDR3 here is CASSGGVSYNSPLHF. The DNA for the CDR3 is TGTGCCAGCAGCGGGGGCGTCTCCTATAATTCACCCCTCCACTTT. The chain employs TRBV2 and TRBJ1-6; D is perhaps TRBD1 (6 bases). There are 15 residues in the CDR3. Germline V CDR1 and CDR2: SNHLY, FYNNEI. The V end was cut by 6 bases, the J end by 0 bases, with 9 bases between.

This clonotype showed up many times. This chain uses TRBV10-3 with TRBJ1-1; D possibly corresponds to TRBD1 (6 bases). The CDR3 loop spans 16 amino acids. Trimming shortened V by 8 bases and J by 1 base, and 20 bases separated the two germline ends. Germline V gene sequence: CDR1 ENHRY, CDR2 SYGVKD. The CDR3 loop reads CAIGRGQTQGNTEAFF. The CDR3, as DNA: TGTGCCATCGGACGAGGACAGACCCAGGGGAACACTGAAGCTTTCTTT.

J is TRBJ1-1 and V is TRBV6-5, with D maybe TRBD1 (5 bases). The V gene lost 5 bases and the J gene lost 6 bases, with 13 bases spanning the gap. This CDR3 spans 13 amino acids. Germline assignment: CDR1 MNHEY and CDR2 SVGAGI. The CDR3 sequence: CASSPETVAEAFF. In nucleotides, the CDR3 is TGTGCCAGCAGTCCCGAGACAGTCGCTGAAGCTTTCTTT.

This clonotype was detected many times. The chain is built from TRBV9 and TRBJ2-3; no clear D gene. Looked up from germline, CDR1 is SGDLS and CDR2 is YYNGEE. The CDR3 runs 15 residues. V lost 4 bases and J 0 bases, leaving 12 bases between the germline ends. The CDR3 nucleotides are TGTGCCAGCAGCATCGGACGGGCGAGCACAGATACGCAGTATTTT. Protein sequence: CASSIGRASTDTQYF. The full variable domain, in which reference TRBV9 and TRBJ2-3 provide the parts outside the CDR3, is DSGVTQTPKHLITATGQRVTLRCSPRSGDLSVYWYQQSLDQGLQFLIQYYNGEERAKGNILERFSAQQFPDLHSELNLSSLELGDSALYFCASSIGRASTDTQYFGPGTRLTVL.